This entry features one T cell receptor beta chain sequence. The antigen is not known. Treatment reported: roughly nine-day PBMC culture with coronavirus spike peptide pools or control peptides (ViraFEST assay). The data derive from a study of vaccination and CD4 T cells after COVID-19. The overall study: Median time from second vaccine dose to sampling was 60 to 80 days (14 to 241). Either a CEFX pool, an HIV-1 Nef pool, or no peptide was added to control cultures. The stimulus for the cells was overlapping spike peptides derived from SARS-CoV-2, HCoV-NL63, HCoV-OC43 and HCoV-229E.

Scientists ran DNA taken from cultured CD4+ T cells through the Oncomine TCR Beta short-read assay for sequencing. Each CDR3 protein gets one entry after TCRdb re-called the PCR reads with MiXCR. The table includes about 18,000 distinct CDR3 sequences, just under 30% detected once. Trimming left V 7 bases short and J 0 bases short, with 21 bases between. CDR1 is MNHEY, CDR2 SMNVEV, per germline (reference sequence). This CDR3 has 17 amino acids. The TCR comes from a human donor with COVID-19. The sequenced sample consisted of cultured CD4+ T cells from blood. The chain links TRBV27 to TRBJ1-1, with D unclear. In DNA form, the CDR3 reads TGTGCCAGCAACAAACGGAAGACGGCGGGGTTGAACACTGAAGCTTTCTTT. Its protein is CASNKRKTAGLNTEAFF.